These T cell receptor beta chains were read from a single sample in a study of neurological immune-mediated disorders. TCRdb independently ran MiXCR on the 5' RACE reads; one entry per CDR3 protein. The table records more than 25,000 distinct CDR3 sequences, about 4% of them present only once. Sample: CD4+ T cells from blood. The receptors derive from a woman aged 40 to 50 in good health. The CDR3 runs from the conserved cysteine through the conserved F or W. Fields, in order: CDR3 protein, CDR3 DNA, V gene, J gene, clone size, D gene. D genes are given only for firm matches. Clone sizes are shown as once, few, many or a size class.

CDR3: CASSLGHTSGIFYEQFF
DNA: TGTGCCAGCAGCTTAGGTCATACTAGCGGGATTTTCTATGAGCAGTTCTTC
V: TRBV11-2
J: TRBJ2-1
size: many
D: TRBD2

CDR3: CASSQSEPNEQFF
DNA: TGTGCCAGCAGCCAATCAGAGCCCAATGAGCAGTTCTTC
V: TRBV3-1
J: TRBJ2-1
size: many
D: -

CDR3: CASSWQVAYEQYF
DNA: TGCGCCAGCAGCTGGCAGGTAGCCTACGAGCAGTACTTC
V: TRBV5-1
J: TRBJ2-7
size: many
D: -

CDR3: CSARDPLDQLPTDTQYF
DNA: TGCAGTGCTAGAGATCCCCTGGACCAACTCCCCACAGATACGCAGTATTTT
V: TRBV20-1
J: TRBJ2-3
size: medium-sized
D: -

CDR3: CASSVGTTNTGELFF
DNA: TGTGCCAGCAGTGTTGGAACGACCAACACCGGGGAGCTGTTTTTT
V: TRBV2
J: TRBJ2-2
size: few
D: -

CDR3: CASSLGPSGSETQYF
DNA: TGCGCCAGCAGCTTGGGTCCTAGCGGGAGCGAGACCCAGTACTTC
V: TRBV5-1
J: TRBJ2-5
size: many
D: TRBD2

CDR3: CASSLQGPGANVLTF
DNA: TGTGCCAGCAGTTTACAGGGCCCGGGGGCCAACGTCCTGACTTTC
V: TRBV12-3/TRBV12-4
J: TRBJ2-6
size: many
D: -

CDR3: CSVRTLSYEQYF
DNA: TGCAGCGTTAGGACCCTATCCTACGAGCAGTACTTC
V: TRBV29-1
J: TRBJ2-7
size: many
D: -

CDR3: CASRQTGFNYGYTF
DNA: TGTGCCAGCAGGCAGACAGGGTTTAACTATGGCTACACCTTC
V: TRBV6-6
J: TRBJ1-2
size: many
D: TRBD1

CDR3: CASSPGLAGGNEQFF
DNA: TGTGCCAGCAGTCCAGGACTAGCGGGAGGCAATGAGCAGTTCTTC
V: TRBV12-3/TRBV12-4
J: TRBJ2-1
size: many
D: TRBD2

CDR3: CSAPTGVGYGYTF
DNA: TGCAGTGCCCCGACAGGGGTAGGGTATGGCTACACCTTC
V: TRBV20-1
J: TRBJ1-2
size: many
D: TRBD1

CDR3: CASTQQSPNTGELFF
DNA: TGCGCCAGCACCCAACAGAGTCCGAACACCGGGGAGCTGTTTTTT
V: TRBV5-1
J: TRBJ2-2
size: many
D: -

CDR3: CSATNSARQPQHF
DNA: TGCAGTGCCACCAACAGTGCGAGGCAGCCCCAGCATTTT
V: TRBV20-1
J: TRBJ1-5
size: many
D: -

CDR3: CASSTLGQGLITEAFF
DNA: TGTGCCAGCAGCACCCTCGGACAGGGATTGATCACTGAAGCTTTCTTT
V: TRBV7-9
J: TRBJ1-1
size: many
D: TRBD1